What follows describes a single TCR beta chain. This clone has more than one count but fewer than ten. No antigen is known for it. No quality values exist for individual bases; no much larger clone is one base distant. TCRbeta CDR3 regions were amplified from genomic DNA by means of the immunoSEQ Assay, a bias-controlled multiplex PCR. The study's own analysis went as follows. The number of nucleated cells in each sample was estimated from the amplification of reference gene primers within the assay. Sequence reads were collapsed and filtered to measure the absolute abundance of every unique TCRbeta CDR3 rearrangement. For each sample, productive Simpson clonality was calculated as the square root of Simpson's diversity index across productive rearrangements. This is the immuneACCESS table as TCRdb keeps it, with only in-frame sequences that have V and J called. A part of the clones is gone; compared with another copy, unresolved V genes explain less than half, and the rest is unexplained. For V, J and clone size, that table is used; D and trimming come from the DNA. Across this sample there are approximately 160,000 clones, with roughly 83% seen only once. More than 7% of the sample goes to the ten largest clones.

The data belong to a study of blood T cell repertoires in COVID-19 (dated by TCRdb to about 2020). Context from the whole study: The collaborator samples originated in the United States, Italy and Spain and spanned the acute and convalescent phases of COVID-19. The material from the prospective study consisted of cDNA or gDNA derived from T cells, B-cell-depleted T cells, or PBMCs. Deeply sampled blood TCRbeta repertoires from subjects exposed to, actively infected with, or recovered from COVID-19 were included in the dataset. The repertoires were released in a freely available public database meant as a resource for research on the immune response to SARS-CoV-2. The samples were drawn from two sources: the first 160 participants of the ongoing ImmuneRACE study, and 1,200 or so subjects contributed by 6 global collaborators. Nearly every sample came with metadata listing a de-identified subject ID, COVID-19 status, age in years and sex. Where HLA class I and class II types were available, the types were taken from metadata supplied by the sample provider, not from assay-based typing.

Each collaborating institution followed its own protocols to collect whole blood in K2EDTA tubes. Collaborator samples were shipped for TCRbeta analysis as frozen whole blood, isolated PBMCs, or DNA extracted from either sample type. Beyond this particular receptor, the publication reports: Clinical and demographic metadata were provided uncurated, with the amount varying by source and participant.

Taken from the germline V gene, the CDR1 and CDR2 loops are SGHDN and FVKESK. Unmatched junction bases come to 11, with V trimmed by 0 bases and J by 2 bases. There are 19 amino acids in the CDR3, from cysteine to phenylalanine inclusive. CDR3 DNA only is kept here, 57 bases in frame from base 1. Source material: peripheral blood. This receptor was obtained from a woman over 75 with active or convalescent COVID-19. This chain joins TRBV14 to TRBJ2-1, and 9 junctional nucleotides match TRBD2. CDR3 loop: CASSQDRGSGGPPYNEQFF. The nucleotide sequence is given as TGTGCCAGCAGCCAAGATCGGGGTAGCGGGGGCCCCCCCTACAATGAGCAGTTCTTC.